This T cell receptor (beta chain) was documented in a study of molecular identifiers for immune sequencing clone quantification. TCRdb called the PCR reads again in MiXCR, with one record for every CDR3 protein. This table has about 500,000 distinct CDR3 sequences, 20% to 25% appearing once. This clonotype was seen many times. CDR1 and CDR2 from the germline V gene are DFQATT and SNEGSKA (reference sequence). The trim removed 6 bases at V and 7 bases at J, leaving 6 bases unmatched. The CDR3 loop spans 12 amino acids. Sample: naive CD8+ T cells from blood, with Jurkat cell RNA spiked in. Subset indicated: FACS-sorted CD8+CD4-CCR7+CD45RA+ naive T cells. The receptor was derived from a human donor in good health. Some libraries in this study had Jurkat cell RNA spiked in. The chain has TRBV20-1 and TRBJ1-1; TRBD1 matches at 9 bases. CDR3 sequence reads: CSAPGQGYEAFF. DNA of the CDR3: TGCAGTGCGCCGGGACAGGGTTATGAAGCTTTCTTT.